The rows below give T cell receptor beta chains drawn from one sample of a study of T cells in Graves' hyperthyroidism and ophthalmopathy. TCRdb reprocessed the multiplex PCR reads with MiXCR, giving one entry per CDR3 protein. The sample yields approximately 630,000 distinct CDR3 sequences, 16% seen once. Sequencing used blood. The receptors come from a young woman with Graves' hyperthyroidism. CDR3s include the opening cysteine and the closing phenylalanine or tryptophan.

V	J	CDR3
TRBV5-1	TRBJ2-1	CASTRFPGGSYNEQFF
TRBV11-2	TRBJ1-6	CASQRVGVQNSPLHF
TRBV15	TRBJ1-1	CATSRDWGGNTEAFF
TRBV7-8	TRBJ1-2	CASSPVRNTLYGYTF
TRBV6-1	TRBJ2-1	CASGRAGVRDEQFF
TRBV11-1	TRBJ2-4	CASSFGQGYIQYF
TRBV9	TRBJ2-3	CASSVQGQGPPSTDTQYF
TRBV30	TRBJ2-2	CAWSADTGELFF
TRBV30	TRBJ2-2	CAWSQGTGELFF
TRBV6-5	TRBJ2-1	CASRYDRVSYNEQFF
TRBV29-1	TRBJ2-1	CSPVVYNEQFF
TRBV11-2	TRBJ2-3	CASSGIGGPIWATDTQYF